This TCR beta chain is drawn from a study of CD8 T cells in ankylosing spondylitis. Germline CDR1 reads SQVTM; CDR2 reads ANQGSEA. CDR3 length: 13 amino acids. V gave up 5 bases and J gave up 0 bases, with 10 bases separating them. Findings and caveats of the study: It appeared that ankylosing spondylitis blood was characterized by a TCR beta motif of eight highly homologous variants. Disease-linked clones bore a CD8+ phenotype, appearing relatively rarely in peripheral blood.

MiXCR, applied by TCRdb to the 5' RACE reads, yields one record per CDR3 protein. The profile shows hundreds of thousands of distinct CDR3 sequences, roughly 26% of them singletons. Remarks on this clonotype: The antigen remains unidentified.

The chain has TRBV29-1 and TRBJ1-1, with no clear D. This TCR was recovered from a male donor with ankylosing spondylitis. The sequencing sample was made of blood, either unsorted or a sorted T cell fraction (not recorded which). The CDR3 region is CSVSGSMNTEAFF. CDR3 coding DNA: TGCAGCGTTTCGGGGTCTATGAACACTGAAGCTTTCTTT.